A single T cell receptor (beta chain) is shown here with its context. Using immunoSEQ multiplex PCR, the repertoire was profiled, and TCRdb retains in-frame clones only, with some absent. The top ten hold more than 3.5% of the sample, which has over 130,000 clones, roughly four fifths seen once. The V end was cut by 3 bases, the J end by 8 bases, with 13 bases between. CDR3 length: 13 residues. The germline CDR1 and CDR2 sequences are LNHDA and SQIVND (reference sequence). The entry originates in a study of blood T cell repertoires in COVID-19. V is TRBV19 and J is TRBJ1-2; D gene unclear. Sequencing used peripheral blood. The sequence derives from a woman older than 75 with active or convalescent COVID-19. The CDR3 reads CASSMPQQRGYTF. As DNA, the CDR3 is TGTGCCAGTAGTATGCCCCAACAGCGGGGCTACACCTTC.